This entry features one T cell receptor beta chain sequence. Its antigen is unknown. On the basis of clinical symptoms, serum thyroxine and TRAb, thyroid ultrasound and orbital computed tomography, diagnoses were made. The TCR beta CDR3 regions underwent amplification using RNA transcripts as the source. The HTBI primer set drove a first-round RT-PCR of the TCR CDR3. MiXCR, run by TCRdb on the multiplex PCR reads, gives a single entry per CDR3 protein. In the table there are about 400,000 distinct CDR3 sequences, 11% to 15% of which are singletons. The record originates from a study of T cells in Graves' hyperthyroidism and ophthalmopathy. On the study more broadly: Peripheral blood draws took place at initial diagnosis, ahead of any treatment.

Broader study findings: Blood also contained most expanded thyroid clonotypes above 0.001. Stable hyperthyroidism and ophthalmopathy were separated using 13 V-J signatures.

The TCR comes from a man aged 50 to 59 with Graves' ophthalmopathy. The sample consisted of blood.

The CDR3 sequence: CASSLVLGLAGNNEQFF. CDR3 DNA: TGTGCCAGCAGTTTAGTGCTAGGACTAGCGGGTAATAATGAGCAGTTCTTC. V usage is TRBV12-3 or TRBV12-4 and J usage is TRBJ2-1, with TRBD2 matching over 11 bases. The CDR3 has 17 residues. V lost 1 base to trimming and J lost 7 bases; unmatched junction nucleotides: 9.